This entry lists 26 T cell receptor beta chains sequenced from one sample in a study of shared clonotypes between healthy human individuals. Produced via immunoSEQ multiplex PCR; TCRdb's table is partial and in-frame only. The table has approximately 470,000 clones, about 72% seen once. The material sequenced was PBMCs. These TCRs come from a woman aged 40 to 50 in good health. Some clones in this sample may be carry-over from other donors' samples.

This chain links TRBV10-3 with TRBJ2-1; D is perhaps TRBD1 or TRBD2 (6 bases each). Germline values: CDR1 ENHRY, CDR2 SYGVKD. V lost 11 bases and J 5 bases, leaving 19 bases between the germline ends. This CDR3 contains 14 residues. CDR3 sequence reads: CAQRREGGNNEQFF. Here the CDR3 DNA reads TGTGCCCAACGCAGGGAAGGGGGGAACAATGAGCAGTTCTTC.

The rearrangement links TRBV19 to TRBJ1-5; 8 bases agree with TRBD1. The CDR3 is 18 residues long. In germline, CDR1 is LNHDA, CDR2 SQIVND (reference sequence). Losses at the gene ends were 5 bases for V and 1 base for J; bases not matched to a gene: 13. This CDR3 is CASSPPGTGSRSNQPQHF. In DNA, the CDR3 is TGTGCCAGTAGTCCACCCGGGACAGGTTCACGGAGCAATCAGCCCCAGCATTTT.

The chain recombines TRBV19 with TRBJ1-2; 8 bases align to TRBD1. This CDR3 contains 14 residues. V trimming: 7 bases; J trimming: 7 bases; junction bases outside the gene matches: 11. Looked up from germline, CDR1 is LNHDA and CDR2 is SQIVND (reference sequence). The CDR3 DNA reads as TGTGCCAGTAACCGGGGCGACAGGGGAGGTGGCTACACCTTC. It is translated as CASNRGDRGGGYTF.

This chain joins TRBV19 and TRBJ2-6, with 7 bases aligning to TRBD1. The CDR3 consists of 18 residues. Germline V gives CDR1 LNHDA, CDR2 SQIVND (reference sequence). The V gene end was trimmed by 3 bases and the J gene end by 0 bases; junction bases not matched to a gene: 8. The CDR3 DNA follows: TGTGCCAGTAGTATGGGACAGCACCTTACCTCTGGGGCCAACGTCCTGACTTTC. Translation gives CASSMGQHLTSGANVLTF. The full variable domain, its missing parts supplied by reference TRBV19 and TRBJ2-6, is DGGITQSPKYLFRKEGQNVTLSCEQNLNHDAMYWYRQDPGQGLRLIYYSQIVNDFQKGDIAEGYSVSREKKESFPLTVTSAQKNPTAFYLCASSMGQHLTSGANVLTFGAGSRLTVL.

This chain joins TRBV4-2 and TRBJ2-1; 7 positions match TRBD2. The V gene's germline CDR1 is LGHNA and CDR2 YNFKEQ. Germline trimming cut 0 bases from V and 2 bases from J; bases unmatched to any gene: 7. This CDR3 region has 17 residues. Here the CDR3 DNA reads TGTGCCAGCAGCCAAGAGTCTAGCGGAGCCCCCTACAATGAGCAGTTCTTC. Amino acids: CASSQESSGAPYNEQFF.

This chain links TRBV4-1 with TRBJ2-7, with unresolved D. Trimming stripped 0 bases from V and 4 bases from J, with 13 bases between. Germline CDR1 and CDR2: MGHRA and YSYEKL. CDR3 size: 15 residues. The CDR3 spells CASSQEQTPSYEQYF. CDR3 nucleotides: TGCGCCAGCAGCCAAGAGCAAACCCCATCTTACGAGCAGTACTTC.

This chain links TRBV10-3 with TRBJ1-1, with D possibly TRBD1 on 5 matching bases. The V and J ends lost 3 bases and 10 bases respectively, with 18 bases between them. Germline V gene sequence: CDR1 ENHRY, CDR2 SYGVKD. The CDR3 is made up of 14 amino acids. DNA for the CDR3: TGTGCCATCAGTGATCCGGGCAGGGAATTAGGAGCTTTCTTT. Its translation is CAISDPGRELGAFF.

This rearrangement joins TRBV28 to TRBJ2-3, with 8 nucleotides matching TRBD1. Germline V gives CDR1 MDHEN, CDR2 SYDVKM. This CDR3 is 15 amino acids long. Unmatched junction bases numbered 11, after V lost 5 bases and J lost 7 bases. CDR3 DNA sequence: TGTGCCAGCAGTCCCGTCCCCGACAGGGGAAATACGCAGTATTTT. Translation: CASSPVPDRGNTQYF.

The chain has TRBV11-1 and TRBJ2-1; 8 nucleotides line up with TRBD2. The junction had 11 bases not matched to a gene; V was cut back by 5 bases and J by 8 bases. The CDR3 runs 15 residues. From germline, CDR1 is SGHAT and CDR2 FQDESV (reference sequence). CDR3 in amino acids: CASSPGGGRWDEQFF. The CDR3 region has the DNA TGTGCCAGCAGCCCCGGGGGGGGGCGCTGGGATGAGCAGTTCTTC.

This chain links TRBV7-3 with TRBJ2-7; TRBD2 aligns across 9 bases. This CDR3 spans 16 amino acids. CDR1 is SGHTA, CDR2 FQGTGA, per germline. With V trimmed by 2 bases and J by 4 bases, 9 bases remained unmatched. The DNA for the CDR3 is TGTGCCAGCAGCTTAGCGGGAGGGCCCACTAGATACGAGCAGTACTTC. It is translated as CASSLAGGPTRYEQYF.

CDR3 in DNA: TGTGCCAGCAGAGTGGGAGGGCCTGAGACCCAGTACTTC. As protein: CASRVGGPETQYF. V usage is TRBV6-5 and J usage is TRBJ2-5; TRBD2 matches at 7 bases. Germline V gene lookup returns CDR1 MNHEY and CDR2 SVGAGI. The CDR3 loop spans 13 amino acids. With 6 bases clipped from V and 5 bases from J, the junction kept 6 bases outside the gene matches.

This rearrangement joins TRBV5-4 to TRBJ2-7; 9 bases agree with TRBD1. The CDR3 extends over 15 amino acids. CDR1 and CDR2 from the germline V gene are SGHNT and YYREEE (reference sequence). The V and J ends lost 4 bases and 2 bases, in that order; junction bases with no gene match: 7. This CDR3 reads CASSLPGQGAYEQYF. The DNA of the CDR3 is TGTGCCAGCAGCCTCCCGGGACAGGGAGCCTACGAGCAGTACTTC. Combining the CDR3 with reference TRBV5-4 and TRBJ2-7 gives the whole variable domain ETGVTQSPTHLIKTRGQQVTLRCSSQSGHNTVSWYQQALGQGPQFIFQYYREEENGRGNFPPRFSGLQFPNYSSELNVNALELDDSALYLCASSLPGQGAYEQYFGPGTRLTVT.

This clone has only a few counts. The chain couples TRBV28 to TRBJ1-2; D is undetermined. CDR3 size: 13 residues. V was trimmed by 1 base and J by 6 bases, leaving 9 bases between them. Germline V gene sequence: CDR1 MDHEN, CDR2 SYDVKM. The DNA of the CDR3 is TGTGCCAGCAGTTTATTAAACGCGAATGGCTACACCTTC. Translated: CASSLLNANGYTF.

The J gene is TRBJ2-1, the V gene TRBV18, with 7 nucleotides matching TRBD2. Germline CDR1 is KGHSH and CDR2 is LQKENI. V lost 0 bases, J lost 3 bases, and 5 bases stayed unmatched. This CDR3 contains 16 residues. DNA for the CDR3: TGTGCCAGCTCACCACCGGGTAGCGGGCGCTACAATGAGCAGTTCTTC. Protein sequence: CASSPPGSGRYNEQFF. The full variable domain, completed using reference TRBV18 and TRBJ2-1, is NAGVMQNPRHLVRRRGQEARLRCSPMKGHSHVYWYRQLPEEGLKFMVYLQKENIIDESGMPKERFSAEFPKEGPSILRIQQVVRGDSAAYFCASSPPGSGRYNEQFFGPGTRLTVL.

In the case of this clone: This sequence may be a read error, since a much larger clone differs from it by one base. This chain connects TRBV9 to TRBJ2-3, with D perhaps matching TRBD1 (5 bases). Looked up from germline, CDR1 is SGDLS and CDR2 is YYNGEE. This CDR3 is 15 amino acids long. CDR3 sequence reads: CASSARQISTDTRYF. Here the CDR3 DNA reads TGTGCCAGCAGCGCAAGACAGATAAGCACAGATACGCGGTATTTT.

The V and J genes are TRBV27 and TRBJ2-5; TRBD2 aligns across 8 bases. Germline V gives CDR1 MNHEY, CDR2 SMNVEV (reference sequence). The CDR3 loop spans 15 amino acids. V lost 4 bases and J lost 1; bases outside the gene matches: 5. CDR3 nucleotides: TGTGCCAGCAGTTCTGCCGGGACTAGCCAAGAGACCCAGTACTTC. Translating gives CASSSAGTSQETQYF.

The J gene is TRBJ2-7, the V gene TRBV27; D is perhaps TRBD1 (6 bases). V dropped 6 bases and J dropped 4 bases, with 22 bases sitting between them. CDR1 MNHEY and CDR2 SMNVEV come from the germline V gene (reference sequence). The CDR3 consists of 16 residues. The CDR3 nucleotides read TGTGCCAGCAGCCTATCGGCCTACAGGGTTGAGTACGAGCAGTACTTC. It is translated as CASSLSAYRVEYEQYF.

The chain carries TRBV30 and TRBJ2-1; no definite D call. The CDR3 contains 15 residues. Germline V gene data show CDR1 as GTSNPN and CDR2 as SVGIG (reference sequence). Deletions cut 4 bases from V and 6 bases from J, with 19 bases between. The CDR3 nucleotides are TGTGCCTGGACGCCGGGCTGGAAAATTTCCAATGAGCAGTTCTTC. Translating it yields CAWTPGWKISNEQFF.

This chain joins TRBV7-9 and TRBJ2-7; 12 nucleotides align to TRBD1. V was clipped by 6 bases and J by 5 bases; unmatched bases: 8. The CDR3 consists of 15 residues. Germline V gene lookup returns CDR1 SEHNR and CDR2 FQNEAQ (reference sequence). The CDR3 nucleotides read TGTGCCAGCAGTACCTCCGGGACAGGGGGCCACGAGCAGTACTTC. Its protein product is CASSTSGTGGHEQYF. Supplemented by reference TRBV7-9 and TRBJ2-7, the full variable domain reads DTGVSQNPRHKITKRGQNVTFRCDPISEHNRLYWYRQTLGQGPEFLTYFQNEAQLEKSRLLSDRFSAERPKGSFSTLEIQRTEQGDSAMYLCASSTSGTGGHEQYFGPGTRLTVT.

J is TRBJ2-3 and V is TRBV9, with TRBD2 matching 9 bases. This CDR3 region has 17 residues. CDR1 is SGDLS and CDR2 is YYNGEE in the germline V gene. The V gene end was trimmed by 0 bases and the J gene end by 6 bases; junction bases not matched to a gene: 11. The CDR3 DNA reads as TGTGCCAGCAGCGTAGCTTTTAGCGGGAGTGTTGTGGATACGCAGTATTTT. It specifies CASSVAFSGSVVDTQYF.

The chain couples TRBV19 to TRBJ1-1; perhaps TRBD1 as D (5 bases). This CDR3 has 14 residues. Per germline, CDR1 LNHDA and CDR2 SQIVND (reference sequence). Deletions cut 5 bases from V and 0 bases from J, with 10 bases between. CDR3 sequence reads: CASSLGPVNTEAFF. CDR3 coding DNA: TGTGCCAGTAGTTTGGGACCGGTGAACACTGAAGCTTTCTTT. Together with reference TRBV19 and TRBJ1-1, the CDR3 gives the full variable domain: DGGITQSPKYLFRKEGQNVTLSCEQNLNHDAMYWYRQDPGQGLRLIYYSQIVNDFQKGDIAEGYSVSREKKESFPLTVTSAQKNPTAFYLCASSLGPVNTEAFFGQGTRLTVV.

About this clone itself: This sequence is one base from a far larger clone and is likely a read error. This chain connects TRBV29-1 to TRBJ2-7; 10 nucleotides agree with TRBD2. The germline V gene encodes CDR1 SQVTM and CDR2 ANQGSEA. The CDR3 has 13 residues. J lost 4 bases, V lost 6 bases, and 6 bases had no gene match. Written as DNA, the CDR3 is TGCAGCGTCTCGACTAGCGGGCCGTACGAGCAGTACTTC. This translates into CSVSTSGPYEQYF.

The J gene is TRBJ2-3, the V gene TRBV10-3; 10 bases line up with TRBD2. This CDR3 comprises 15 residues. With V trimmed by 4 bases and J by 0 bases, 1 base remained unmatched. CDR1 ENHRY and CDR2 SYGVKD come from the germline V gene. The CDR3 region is CAISGTSGSTDTQYF. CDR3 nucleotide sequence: TGTGCCATCAGTGGGACTAGCGGAAGCACAGATACGCAGTATTTT.

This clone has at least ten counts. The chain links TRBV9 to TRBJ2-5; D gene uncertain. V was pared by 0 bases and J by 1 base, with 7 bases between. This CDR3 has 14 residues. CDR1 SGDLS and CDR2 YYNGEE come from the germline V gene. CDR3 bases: TGTGCCAGCAGCGTAGGTGTCTCCCAAGAGACCCAGTACTTC. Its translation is CASSVGVSQETQYF.

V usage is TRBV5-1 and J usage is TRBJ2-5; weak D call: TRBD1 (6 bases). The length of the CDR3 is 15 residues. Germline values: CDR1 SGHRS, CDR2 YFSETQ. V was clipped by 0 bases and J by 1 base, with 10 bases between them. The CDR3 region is CASSLGRGIQETQYF. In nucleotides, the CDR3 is TGCGCCAGCAGCTTGGGCAGGGGCATCCAAGAGACCCAGTACTTC.

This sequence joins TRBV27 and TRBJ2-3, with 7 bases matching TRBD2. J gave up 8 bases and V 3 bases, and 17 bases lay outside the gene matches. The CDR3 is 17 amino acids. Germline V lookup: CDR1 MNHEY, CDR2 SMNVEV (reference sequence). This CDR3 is CASSLGEGRFPAGTQYF. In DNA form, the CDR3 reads TGTGCCAGCAGTTTGGGGGAGGGCCGGTTTCCTGCAGGTACGCAGTATTTT.